This T cell receptor beta chain was identified in a study of graft-versus-host responses after intestinal transplantation. In the study overall: Recipients had transplants, and these were multivisceral, liver-intestinal, or isolated intestinal. Recipients were all induced with anti-thymocyte globulin, then given tacrolimus and steroids for about three years.

Trimming took off 5 bases at V and 0 bases at J, with 10 bases between the two ends. Germline V gene data show CDR1 as LNHDA and CDR2 as SQIVND (reference sequence). The CDR3 loop spans 14 amino acids. Only in-frame clones appear in the TCRdb table, and some are missing; sequencing was by immunoSEQ multiplex PCR. The sample contains 15,000 or so clones, around 90% of which appear only once. General study results and limits: In patients with graft-donor T cell macrochimerism, allograft graft-versus-host to host-versus-graft clonal ratios were high. Detected in recipient marrow were GvH clones, some of which were first observed in ileum or blood.

A word on this clone: Its target is not known.

The TCR sequence derives from a human patient who received an intestinal transplant, so some T cells may come from the graft donor. Here the sequenced sample was PBMCs, taken approximately 16 weeks after intestinal transplant. This rearrangement joins TRBV19 to TRBJ1-1; D gene unclear. The CDR3 loop is CASSLREMNTEAFF. The CDR3, as DNA: TGTGCCAGTAGTCTAAGGGAGATGAACACTGAAGCTTTCTTT.